This TCR beta chain was recovered during a study of regulatory T cells in long-lasting Graves disease. In the study overall: Persistent cases were those of Graves' disease that involved over 5 years of antithyroid drugs with positive TSH receptor antibodies. Study conclusions and caveats: The study found TRBV28, TRBJ1-2 and TRBJ2-5 favored in persistent disease. New patients shared fewer public clonotypes (966) than persistent patients did (2,741). Those with persistent Graves' had less TCR diversity than newly diagnosed patients.

This clonotype was counted only a few times. The antigen remains unidentified. Time point: persistent/refractory GD, antithyroid drugs over 5 years with positive TRAb. The authors made the TCR library using RNA they extracted from PBMCs. Library construction for TCR beta used iRepertoire HTBI primers and Arm-PCR of CDR3 regions. Using its own MiXCR run on the multiplex PCR reads, TCRdb lists one record per CDR3 protein. In the table there are 400,000 to 500,000 distinct CDR3 sequences, 20% to 25% of which are singletons. The CDR3 is 16 residues long. Deletions cut 6 bases from V and 0 bases from J, with 15 bases between. Germline V gene data show CDR1 as MDHEN and CDR2 as SYDVKM.

The TCR comes from a female donor with Graves disease. The rearrangement joins TRBV28 to TRBJ1-3; D remains unclear. This sample comprised peripheral blood mononuclear cells (PBMCs), obtained when the disease was refractory, from a patient treated with antithyroid drugs. This CDR3 is CASSGVEAGSGNTIYF. The CDR3 DNA reads as TGTGCCAGCAGCGGAGTCGAGGCGGGCTCTGGAAACACCATATATTTT.